This is a list of T cell receptor beta chains from one sample in a study of patients and donors after allogeneic stem cell transplantation. TCRdb re-called the RT-PCR reads with MiXCR, one entry per CDR3 protein. The table records approximately 210,000 distinct CDR3 sequences, less than 45% of them present only once. Sequenced material: blood, either unsorted or a sorted T cell fraction (not recorded which). These TCRs come from a human donor who was either an allogeneic HSCT recipient or a stem cell or donor lymphocyte infusion donor (not recorded which). It is not recorded whose cells these are; they may come from a transplant donor. Each CDR3 is given with its conserved first and last residue. Fields, in order: J gene, D gene, CDR3 length, clone size, V gene, CDR3 DNA, CDR3 protein. D genes are given only for firm matches. Expanded clones are given a class, and other clones once, few, many or no size at all.

>TRBJ1-2|-|13|-|TRBV27
TGTGCCAGCAGTTTATCAGGTTTCTATGGCTACACCTTC
CASSLSGFYGYTF
>TRBJ1-3|-|16|-|TRBV28
TGTGCCAGCACCCCCCAGGACAGTTACTCTGGAAACACCATATATTTT
CASTPQDSYSGNTIYF
>TRBJ1-2|TRBD1|15|-|TRBV28
TGTGCCAGCAGTTCTCCCGGGACAGGGGAGGGAGGCTACACCTTC
CASSSPGTGEGGYTF
>TRBJ2-1|TRBD2|19|-|TRBV6-5
TGTGCCAGCAGAGACCCGGGACTAGCGGATTCGAGCTCCTACAATGAGCAGTTCTTC
CASRDPGLADSSSYNEQFF
>TRBJ1-6|-|16|few|TRBV6-1
TGTGCCAGCATAAGTTCTGTGACAGACTATAATTCACCCCTCCACTTT
CASISSVTDYNSPLHF
>TRBJ2-7|-|14|once|TRBV4-3
TGCGCCAGCAGCCAAGAGCCGGAGCCCTACGAGCAGTACTTC
CASSQEPEPYEQYF
>TRBJ1-5|-|13|-|TRBV9
TGTGCCAGCAGCACCTCAGGGGTTCAGCCCCAGCATTTT
CASSTSGVQPQHF
>TRBJ1-2|-|13|many|TRBV12-3/TRBV12-4
TGTGCCAGCAGTTACCAGGGAGACTATGGCTACACCTTC
CASSYQGDYGYTF
>TRBJ1-1|-|15|few|TRBV5-6
TGTGCCAGCAGCTTGGGACCGGGGGCGAACATTGAAGCTTTCTTT
CASSLGPGANIEAFF
>TRBJ1-4|TRBD1|12|few|TRBV2
TGTGCCAGCAGTGAGGCAGGGGGAAAACTGTTTTTT
CASSEAGGKLFF
>TRBJ2-7|TRBD1|15|-|TRBV10-3
TGTGCCATCAGTGAGGAGGGACAGGGGGCCTACGAGCAGTACTTC
CAISEEGQGAYEQYF
>TRBJ2-1|-|14|-|TRBV4-2
TGTGCCAGCAGCCGCAGACTAGTTGTGGGTGAGCAGTTCTTC
CASSRRLVVGEQFF
>TRBJ2-7|TRBD2|16|few|TRBV9
TGTGCCAGCAGCGGCGGAAGCGGGGACTACTCCTACGAGCAGTACTTC
CASSGGSGDYSYEQYF
>TRBJ2-1|-|15|-|TRBV5-1
TGCGCCAGCAGCTTGGTTGGGGGGCCAGGAAATGAGCAGTTCTTC
CASSLVGGPGNEQFF
>TRBJ2-1|-|14|few|TRBV4-3
TGCGCCAGCAGCCAAGCCTGGGGGACTTTGGGGCAGTTCTTC
CASSQAWGTLGQFF
>TRBJ2-2|-|15|few|TRBV12-3/TRBV12-4
TGTGCCAGCAGCCCAACTCTGCGAAAAGCCGGGGAGCTGTTTTTT
CASSPTLRKAGELFF
>TRBJ1-6|TRBD1|14|-|TRBV12-3/TRBV12-4
TGTGCCAGCAGTTCCGGGACAGTTCATTCACCCCTCCACTTT
CASSSGTVHSPLHF
>TRBJ2-1|TRBD2|16|-|TRBV9
TGTGCCAGCAGCCCTCGGGGGGGAGGGCCGGGTAATGAGCAGTTCTTC
CASSPRGGGPGNEQFF